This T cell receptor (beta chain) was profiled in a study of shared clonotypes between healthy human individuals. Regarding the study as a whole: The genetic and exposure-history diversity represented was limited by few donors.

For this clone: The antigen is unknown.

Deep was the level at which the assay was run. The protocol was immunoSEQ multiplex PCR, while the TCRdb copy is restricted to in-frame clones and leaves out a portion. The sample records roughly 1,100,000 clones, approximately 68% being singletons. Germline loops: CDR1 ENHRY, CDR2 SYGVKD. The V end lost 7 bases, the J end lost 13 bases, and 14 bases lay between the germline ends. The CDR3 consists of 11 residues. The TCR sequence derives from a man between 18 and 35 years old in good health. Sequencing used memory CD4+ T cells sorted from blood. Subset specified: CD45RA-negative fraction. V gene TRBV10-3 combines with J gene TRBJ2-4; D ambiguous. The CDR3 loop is CAIKDDEIQYF. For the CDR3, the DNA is TGTGCCATCAAGGATGACGAAATACAGTACTTC.